A single sample is the source of the 18 T cell receptor beta chains below, sequenced in a study of T cell responses to AZD1222 COVID-19 vaccine. Clones were read by immunoSEQ multiplex PCR, and TCRdb kept only the in-frame ones, dropping some. The sample carries some 130,000 clones, over 75% recorded once. This specimen consisted of peripheral blood, obtained 28 days after the second dose of the MenACWY control vaccine. These receptors all come from an adult who received the MenACWY meningococcal vaccine as a control.

This chain joins TRBV7-8 and TRBJ2-7; tentative D call: TRBD2 (6 bases). The CDR3 has 14 residues. Germline values: CDR1 SGHVS, CDR2 FQNEAQ. V dropped 1 base and J dropped 3 bases, with 10 bases sitting between them. The CDR3 region is CASSLGGSGYEQYF. The CDR3 DNA follows: TGTGCCAGCAGCTTAGGGGGTAGCGGCTACGAGCAGTACTTC.

V and J are TRBV29-1 and TRBJ1-2, with 10 bases that match TRBD1. The CDR3 covers 14 residues. The germline V gene encodes CDR1 SQVTM and CDR2 ANQGSEA. J gave up 0 bases and V 6 bases, and 4 bases lay outside the gene matches. CDR3 sequence: CSVGDRGANYGYTF. The CDR3 nucleotides are TGCAGCGTGGGGGACAGGGGAGCTAACTATGGCTACACCTTC.

The chain has TRBV10-2 and TRBJ2-2, with TRBD1 identical over 10 bases. Germline-derived CDR1 and CDR2 are WSHSY and SAAADI. V dropped 8 bases and J dropped 5; count of bases not matched to a gene: 5. The CDR3 totals 14 residues. The CDR3 spells CASCPGQGTGELFF. As DNA, the CDR3 is TGCGCCAGCTGTCCGGGACAGGGGACCGGGGAGCTGTTTTTT.

V gene TRBV6-1 combines with J gene TRBJ1-1; unclear D gene. CDR1 MNHNS and CDR2 SASEGT come from the germline V gene. There are 16 residues in the CDR3. Deletions cut 0 bases from V and 4 bases from J, with 15 bases between. The CDR3 loop reads CASSEALLGVPTEAFF. DNA for the CDR3: TGTGCCAGCAGTGAAGCGCTTCTCGGGGTACCCACTGAAGCTTTCTTT.

This rearrangement joins TRBV28 to TRBJ2-1; 8 nucleotides agree with TRBD1. Trimming removed 6 bases from V and 6 bases from J; junction bases left unmatched: 7. CDR1 and CDR2 from the germline V gene are MDHEN and SYDVKM. The length of the CDR3 is 14 residues. The CDR3 DNA reads as TGTGCCAGCAGGGGGGACAGGAGGAGCAATGAGCAGTTCTTC. It codes for CASRGDRRSNEQFF.

This clone was observed a handful of times. The V and J genes are TRBV14 and TRBJ1-2, with D maybe TRBD1 (5 bases). V was pared by 1 base and J by 4 bases, with 13 bases between. The CDR3 has 15 amino acids. Germline assignment: CDR1 SGHDN and CDR2 FVKESK. The CDR3 loop is CASSQGPGRFYGYTF. The CDR3 DNA sequence: TGTGCCAGCAGCCAAGGTCCGGGACGCTTCTATGGCTACACCTTC. The full variable domain, rest sourced from reference TRBV14 and TRBJ1-2, is EAGVTQFPSHSVIEKGQTVTLRCDPISGHDNLYWYRRVMGKEIKFLLHFVKESKQDESGMPNNRFLAERTGGTYSTLKVQPAELEDSGVYFCASSQGPGRFYGYTFGSGTRLTVV.

This clone was observed a few times. The chain uses TRBV7-2 and TRBJ1-2, with 7 bases fitting TRBD1. The CDR3 covers 16 residues. The V gene end was trimmed by 7 bases and the J gene end by 4 bases; junction bases not matched to a gene: 15. The germline gives CDR1 SGHTA, CDR2 FQGNSA. The CDR3 loop is CASTYLHRGGFYGYTF. The CDR3 DNA reads as TGTGCCAGCACTTACTTGCACAGGGGTGGATTCTATGGCTACACCTTC.

The chain links TRBV5-6 to TRBJ2-3, with D perhaps TRBD1 (5 bases). This CDR3 region has 14 residues. Germline CDR1 SGHDT, CDR2 YYEEEE. Trimming stripped 3 bases from V and 3 bases from J, with 11 bases between. In DNA form, the CDR3 reads TGTGCCAGCAGCTGGCGAGCAGGGACAGATACGCAGTATTTT. It specifies CASSWRAGTDTQYF.

The chain employs TRBV18 and TRBJ2-7; a weak D match, TRBD1 (6 bases). Per germline, CDR1 KGHSH and CDR2 LQKENI. Trimming pared 2 bases from V and 11 bases from J, leaving 10 bases between. The CDR3 sequence is 11 residues long. DNA of the CDR3: TGTGCCAGCTCACCAGGGGGCGTCGAGTACTTC. Its protein is CASSPGGVEYF.

The V call is TRBV3-1 (or the pseudogene TRBV3-2), the J call TRBJ2-1, with 11 bases fitting TRBD2. V shed 4 bases, J shed 5 bases, and the junction held 7 bases outside the gene matches. Per germline, CDR1 LGHDT and CDR2 YNNKEL (reference sequence). The CDR3 has 16 amino acids. CDR3 DNA: TGTGCCAGCAGCCTCTTAGCGGGGGGGTTTGACAATGAGCAGTTCTTC. It encodes CASSLLAGGFDNEQFF.

The genes are TRBV7-8 and TRBJ1-2; weak D call: TRBD1 (6 bases). In germline, CDR1 is SGHVS, CDR2 FQNEAQ. The germline V and J ends were trimmed by 2 bases and 12 bases, with 13 bases remaining between them. The CDR3 loop spans 12 amino acids. CDR3 residues: CASSLYEDSHTF. The CDR3 DNA is TGTGCCAGCAGCTTATATGAGGACAGCCACACCTTC. Full variable domain (outside the CDR3, taken from reference TRBV7-8 and TRBJ1-2): GAGVSQSPRYKVAKRGQDVALRCDPISGHVSLFWYQQALGQGPEFLTYFQNEAQLDKSGLPSDRFFAERPEGSVSTLKIQRTQQEDSAVYLCASSLYEDSHTFGSGTRLTVV.

The rearrangement joins TRBV27 to TRBJ1-4; TRBD1 is a possible D gene (5 bases). Per the germline V gene, CDR1 is MNHEY and CDR2 is SMNVEV (reference sequence). V was pared by 6 bases and J by 5 bases, with 13 bases between. The CDR3 length is 14 residues. The CDR3 loop is CASSRTGTNEKLFF. DNA for the CDR3: TGTGCCAGCAGCCGTACCGGGACGAATGAAAAACTGTTTTTT.

The chain joins TRBV7-2 to TRBJ2-7, with no clear D. Germline CDR1 and CDR2: SGHTA and FQGNSA. This CDR3 has 11 residues. Trimming took off 5 bases at V and 4 bases at J, with 6 bases between the two ends. The CDR3 region is CASSLDYEQYF. The CDR3 DNA reads TGTGCCAGCAGCCTAGATTACGAGCAGTACTTC.

This chain connects TRBV6-1 to TRBJ1-5, with a weak D call TRBD1 (6 bases). Trimming took off 8 bases at V and 0 bases at J, with 14 bases between the two ends. The CDR3 has 15 residues. From germline, CDR1 is MNHNS and CDR2 SASEGT. The CDR3 DNA reads as TGTGCCAGCGCGAAGGGGGTGGATAGCAATCAGCCCCAGCATTTT. It specifies CASAKGVDSNQPQHF.

The chain carries TRBV28 and TRBJ1-2; 8 nucleotides line up with TRBD1. V shed 2 bases and J 2 bases; nucleotides not matched to a gene: 4. Germline lookup yields CDR1 MDHEN and CDR2 SYDVKM. This CDR3 is built from 15 residues. CDR3: CASSLPRTGNYGYTF. The DNA for the CDR3 is TGTGCCAGCAGTTTACCCAGGACAGGGAACTATGGCTACACCTTC.

This rearrangement joins TRBV7-9 to TRBJ2-1, with 8 bases identical to TRBD2. With 5 bases clipped from V and 6 bases from J, the junction kept 9 bases outside the gene matches. Germline CDR1 is SEHNR and CDR2 is FQNEAQ (reference sequence). The CDR3 runs 15 residues. CDR3 coding DNA: TGTGCCAGCAGCCAAGGGCCGGGAGGGCCCAATGAGCAGTTCTTC. Translating gives CASSQGPGGPNEQFF.

This chain connects TRBV3-1 (or the pseudogene TRBV3-2) to TRBJ2-1; 10 positions match TRBD2. The junction had 5 bases not matched to a gene; V was cut back by 4 bases and J by 2 bases. The CDR3 extends over 16 amino acids. In germline, CDR1 is LGHDT, CDR2 YNNKEL (reference sequence). The DNA of the CDR3 is TGTGCCAGCAGCCCTATTAGCGGGGGGACCTACAATGAGCAGTTCTTC. This codes for CASSPISGGTYNEQFF.

This clone was seen more than once but under ten times. The J gene is TRBJ1-5, the V gene TRBV7-2; D unresolved. Looked up from germline, CDR1 is SGHTA and CDR2 is FQGNSA. Trimming took 1 base from V and 0 from J, leaving 10 bases between them. This CDR3 has 16 residues. This CDR3 is CASSLERAASNQPQHF. Here the CDR3 DNA reads TGTGCCAGCAGCTTAGAGCGGGCAGCTAGCAATCAGCCCCAGCATTTT.